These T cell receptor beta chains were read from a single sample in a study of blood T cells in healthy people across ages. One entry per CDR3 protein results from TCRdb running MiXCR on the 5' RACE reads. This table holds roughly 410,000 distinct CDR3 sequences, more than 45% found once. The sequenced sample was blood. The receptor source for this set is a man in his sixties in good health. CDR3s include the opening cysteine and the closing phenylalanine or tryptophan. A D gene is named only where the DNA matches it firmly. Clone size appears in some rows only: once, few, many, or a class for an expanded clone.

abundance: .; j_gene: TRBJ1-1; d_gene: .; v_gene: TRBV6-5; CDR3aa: CASSLTGQRSTEAFF; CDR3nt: TGTGCCAGCAGCCTGACAGGTCAACGATCCACTGAAGCTTTCTTT
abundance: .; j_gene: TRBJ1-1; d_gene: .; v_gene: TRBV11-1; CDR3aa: CASSSRGGFTEAFF; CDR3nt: TGTGCCAGCAGCTCCCGGGGGGGTTTTACTGAAGCTTTCTTT
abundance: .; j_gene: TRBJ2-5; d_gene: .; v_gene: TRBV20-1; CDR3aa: CSVRGVRGRQETQYF; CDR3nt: TGCAGTGTCCGCGGAGTCAGGGGACGCCAAGAGACCCAGTACTTC
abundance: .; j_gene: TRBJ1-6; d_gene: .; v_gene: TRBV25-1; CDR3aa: CASSPLQGLTLHF; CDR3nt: TGTGCCAGCAGTCCTCTCCAGGGACTCACCCTCCACTTT
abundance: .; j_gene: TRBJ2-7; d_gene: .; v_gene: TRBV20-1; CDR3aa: CSARVGRGRREQYF; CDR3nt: TGCAGTGCTAGAGTAGGACGGGGGCGGCGCGAGCAGTACTTC
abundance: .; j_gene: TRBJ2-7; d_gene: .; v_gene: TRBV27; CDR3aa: CTSSLGQGPYEQYF; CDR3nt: TGTACCAGCAGTTTAGGTCAGGGTCCCTACGAGCAGTACTTC
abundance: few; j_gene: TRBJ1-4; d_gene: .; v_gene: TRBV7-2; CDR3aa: CASSLRRTNEKLFF; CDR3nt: TGTGCCAGCAGCTTACGGCGGACTAATGAAAAACTGTTTTTT
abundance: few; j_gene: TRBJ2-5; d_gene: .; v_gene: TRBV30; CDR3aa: CAQTGALGNEQYF; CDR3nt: TGTGCCCAAACGGGGGCTCTCGGGAATGAGCAGTACTTC
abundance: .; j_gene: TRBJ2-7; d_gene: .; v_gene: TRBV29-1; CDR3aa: CSVALMGGSRYEQYF; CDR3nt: TGCAGCGTCGCTCTTATGGGTGGGAGTCGGTACGAGCAGTACTTC
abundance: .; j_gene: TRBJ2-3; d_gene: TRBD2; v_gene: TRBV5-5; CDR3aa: CASSLGGGATDTQYF; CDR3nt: TGTGCCAGCAGCTTAGGCGGGGGGGCGACAGATACGCAGTATTTT
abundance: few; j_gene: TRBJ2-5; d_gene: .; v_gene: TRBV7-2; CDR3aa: CASSLRSPGRETQYF; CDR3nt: TGTGCCAGCAGCTTACGCTCCCCCGGACGGGAGACCCAGTACTTC
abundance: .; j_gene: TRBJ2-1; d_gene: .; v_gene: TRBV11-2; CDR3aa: CASSVGGGGEQFF; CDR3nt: TGTGCCAGCAGCGTAGGTGGTGGGGGTGAGCAGTTCTTC
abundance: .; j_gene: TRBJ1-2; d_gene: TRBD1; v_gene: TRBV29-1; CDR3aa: CRVQGEVYGYTF; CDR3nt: TGCAGAGTACAGGGGGAGGTCTATGGCTACACCTTC
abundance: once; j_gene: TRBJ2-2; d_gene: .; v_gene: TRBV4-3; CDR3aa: CASSQDEARSTGELFF; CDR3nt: TGCGCCAGCAGCCAAGATGAGGCTAGGTCTACCGGGGAGCTGTTTTTT
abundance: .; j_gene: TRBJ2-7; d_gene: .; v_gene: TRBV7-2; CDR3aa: CAGSSTGGDYEQYF; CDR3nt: TGTGCCGGCAGCTCAACGGGCGGGGACTACGAGCAGTACTTC
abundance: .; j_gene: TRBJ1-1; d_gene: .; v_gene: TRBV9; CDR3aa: CASSVGAGFTEAFF; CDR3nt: TGTGCCAGCAGCGTAGGGGCAGGGTTCACTGAAGCTTTCTTT
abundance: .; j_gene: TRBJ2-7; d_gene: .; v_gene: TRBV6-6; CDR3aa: CASSRQSSSYNEQYF; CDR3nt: TGTGCCAGCAGTCGACAGTCGAGCTCCTACAATGAGCAGTACTTC
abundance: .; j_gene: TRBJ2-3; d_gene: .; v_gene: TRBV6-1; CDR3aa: CASTRDTGADTQYF; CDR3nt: TGTGCCAGCACCCGGGACACGGGGGCAGATACGCAGTATTTT
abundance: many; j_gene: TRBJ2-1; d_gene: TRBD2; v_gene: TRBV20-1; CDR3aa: CSARDPRTSVYNEQFF; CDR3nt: TGCAGTGCTAGAGACCCCAGGACTAGCGTCTACAATGAGCAGTTCTTC
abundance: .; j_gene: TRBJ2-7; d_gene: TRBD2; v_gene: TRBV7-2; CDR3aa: CASSRQTSGSSYEQYF; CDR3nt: TGTGCCAGCAGCCGCCAAACTAGCGGGAGCTCCTACGAGCAGTACTTC
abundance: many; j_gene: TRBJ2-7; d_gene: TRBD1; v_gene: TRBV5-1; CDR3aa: CASSFGQAYEQYF; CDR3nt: TGCGCCAGCAGCTTCGGACAGGCCTACGAGCAGTACTTC
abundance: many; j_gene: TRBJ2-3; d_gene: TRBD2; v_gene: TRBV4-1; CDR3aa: CASSRLAGADTQYF; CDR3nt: TGCGCCAGCAGCCGGCTAGCGGGGGCAGATACGCAGTATTTT
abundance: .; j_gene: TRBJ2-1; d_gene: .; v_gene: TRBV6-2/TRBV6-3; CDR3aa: CASSYWAREQFF; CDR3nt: TGTGCCAGCAGTTACTGGGCTCGTGAGCAGTTCTTC
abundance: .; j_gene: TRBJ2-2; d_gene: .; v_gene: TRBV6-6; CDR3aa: CASSTTGPTGELFF; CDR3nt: TGTGCCAGCAGCACCACCGGTCCCACCGGGGAGCTGTTTTTT
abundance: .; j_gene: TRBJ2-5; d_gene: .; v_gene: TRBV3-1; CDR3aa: CASRPGTTQETQYF; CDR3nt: TGTGCCAGCAGACCCGGGACAACCCAAGAGACCCAGTACTTC
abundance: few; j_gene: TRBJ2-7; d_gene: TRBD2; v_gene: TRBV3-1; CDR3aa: CASSQDPLAGDSYEQYF; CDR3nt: TGTGCCAGCAGCCAAGATCCTCTAGCGGGGGATTCCTACGAGCAGTACTTC
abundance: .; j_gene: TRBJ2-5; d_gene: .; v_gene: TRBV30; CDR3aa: CAWEEIPRETQYF; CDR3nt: TGCGCCTGGGAGGAGATTCCCCGGGAGACCCAGTACTTC
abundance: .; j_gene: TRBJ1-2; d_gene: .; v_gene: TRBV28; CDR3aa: CASRTQGSPGGYTF; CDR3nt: TGTGCCAGCAGGACTCAGGGTTCTCCGGGAGGCTACACCTTC
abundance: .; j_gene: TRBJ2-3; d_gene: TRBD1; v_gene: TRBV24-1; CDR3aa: CATSENWDRTTDTQYF; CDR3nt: TGTGCCACCAGTGAAAATTGGGACAGGACGACAGATACGCAGTATTTT
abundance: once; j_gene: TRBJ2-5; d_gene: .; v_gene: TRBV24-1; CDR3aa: CATSDSGGPRPQETQYF; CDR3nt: TGTGCCACCAGTGATTCGGGTGGACCACGGCCCCAAGAGACCCAGTACTTC
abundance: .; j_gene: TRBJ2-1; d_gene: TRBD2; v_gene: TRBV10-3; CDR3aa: CATLAGEGRGYNEQFF; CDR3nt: TGTGCCACCCTAGCGGGAGAAGGGAGAGGGTACAATGAGCAGTTCTTC
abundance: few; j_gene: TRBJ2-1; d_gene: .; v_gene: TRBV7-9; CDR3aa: CASSSCRGKNEQFF; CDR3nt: TGTGCCAGCAGCTCCTGCCGGGGGAAGAATGAGCAGTTCTTC
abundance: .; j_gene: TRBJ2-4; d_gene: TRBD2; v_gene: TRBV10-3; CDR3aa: CAISGGEGAKNIQYF; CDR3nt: TGTGCCATCAGTGGGGGGGAGGGGGCCAAAAACATTCAGTACTTC
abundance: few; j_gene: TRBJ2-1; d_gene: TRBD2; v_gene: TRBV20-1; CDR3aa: CSARPGLAANNEQFF; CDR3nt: TGCAGTGCCAGACCGGGACTAGCGGCCAACAATGAGCAGTTCTTC
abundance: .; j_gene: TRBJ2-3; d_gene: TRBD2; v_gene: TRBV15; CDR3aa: CATSGGLAGGTDTQYF; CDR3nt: TGTGCCACCAGCGGGGGACTAGCGGGGGGAACAGATACGCAGTATTTT
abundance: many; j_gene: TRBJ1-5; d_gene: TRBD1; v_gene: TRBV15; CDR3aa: CATSRDLGQGDQPQHF; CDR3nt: TGTGCCACCAGCAGAGATTTGGGACAGGGGGATCAGCCCCAGCATTTT
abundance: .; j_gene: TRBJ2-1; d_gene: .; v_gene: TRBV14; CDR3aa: CASSPTILSYNEQFF; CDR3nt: TGTGCCAGCAGCCCGACCATCCTCTCCTACAATGAGCAGTTCTTC
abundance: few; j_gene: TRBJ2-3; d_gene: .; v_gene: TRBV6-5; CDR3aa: CASSSTRGTDTQYF; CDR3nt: TGTGCCAGCAGTTCCACGAGGGGCACAGATACGCAGTATTTT
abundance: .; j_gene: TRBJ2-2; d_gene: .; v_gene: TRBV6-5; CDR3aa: CASSSVFRGPTGELFF; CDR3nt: TGTGCCAGCAGTTCCGTTTTTAGAGGGCCCACCGGGGAGCTGTTTTTT
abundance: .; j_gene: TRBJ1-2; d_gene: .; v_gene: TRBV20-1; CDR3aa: CSARDQQGRDPGGYTF; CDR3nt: TGCAGTGCTAGAGATCAACAGGGAAGGGATCCAGGGGGCTACACCTTC
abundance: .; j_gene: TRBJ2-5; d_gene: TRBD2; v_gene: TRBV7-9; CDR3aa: CASSLRLNSGRPNWETQYF; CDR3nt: TGTGCCAGCAGCCTCCGACTAAATAGCGGGAGGCCTAATTGGGAGACCCAGTACTTC
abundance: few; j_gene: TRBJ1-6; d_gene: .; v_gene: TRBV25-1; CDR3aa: CASSDGPANSPLHF; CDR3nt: TGTGCCAGCAGTGACGGACCGGCGAATTCACCCCTCCACTTT
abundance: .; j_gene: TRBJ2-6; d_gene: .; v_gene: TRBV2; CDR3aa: CASRSDRGRSGANVLTF; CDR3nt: TGTGCCAGCAGATCAGATCGGGGCCGCTCTGGGGCCAACGTCCTGACTTTC
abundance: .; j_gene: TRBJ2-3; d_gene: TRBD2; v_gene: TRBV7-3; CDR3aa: CASSLRLAETDTQYF; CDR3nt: TGTGCCAGCAGCTTAAGGCTAGCGGAAACAGATACGCAGTATTTT
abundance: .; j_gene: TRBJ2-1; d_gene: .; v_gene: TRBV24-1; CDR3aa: CATSDPTTSPSYNEQFF; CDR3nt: TGTGCCACCAGTGACCCCACTACCAGCCCTAGCTACAATGAGCAGTTCTTC
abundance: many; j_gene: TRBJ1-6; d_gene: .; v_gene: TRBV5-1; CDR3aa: CASSLIQGSNSPLHF; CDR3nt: TGCGCCAGCAGCTTGATTCAGGGAAGTAATTCACCCCTCCACTTT
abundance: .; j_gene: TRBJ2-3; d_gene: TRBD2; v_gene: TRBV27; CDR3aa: CASSPFLRSGRGSTQYF; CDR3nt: TGTGCCAGCAGTCCGTTCCTTCGAAGCGGGAGAGGTTCTACGCAGTATTTT
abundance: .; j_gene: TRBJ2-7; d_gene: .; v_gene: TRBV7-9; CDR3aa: CASSFGTGTQNKQYF; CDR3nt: TGTGCCAGCAGCTTCGGGACCGGGACACAGAATAAGCAGTACTTC
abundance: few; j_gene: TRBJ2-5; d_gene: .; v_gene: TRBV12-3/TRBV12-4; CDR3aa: CASSHRDSRRRETQYF; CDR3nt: TGTGCCAGCAGCCATCGGGACTCACGACGAAGGGAGACCCAGTACTTC
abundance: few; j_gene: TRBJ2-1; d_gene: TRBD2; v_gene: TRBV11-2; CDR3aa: CASSPFGGREQFF; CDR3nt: TGTGCCAGCAGCCCCTTTGGCGGGAGAGAGCAGTTCTTC
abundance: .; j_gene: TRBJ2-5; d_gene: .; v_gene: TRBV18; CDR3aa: CASTQGGGQETQYF; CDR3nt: TGTGCCAGCACACAAGGAGGGGGCCAAGAGACCCAGTACTTC
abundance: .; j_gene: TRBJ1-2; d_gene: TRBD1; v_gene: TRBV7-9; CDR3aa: CASSFGDRNYGYTF; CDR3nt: TGTGCCAGCAGCTTCGGGGACAGGAACTATGGCTACACCTTC
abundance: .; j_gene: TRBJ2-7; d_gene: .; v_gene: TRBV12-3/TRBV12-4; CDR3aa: CASSANSYEQYF; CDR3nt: TGTGCCAGCAGTGCGAACTCCTACGAGCAGTACTTC
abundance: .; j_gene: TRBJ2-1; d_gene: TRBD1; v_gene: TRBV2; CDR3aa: CASTRQGARNEQFF; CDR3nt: TGTGCCAGCACGAGACAGGGGGCGCGAAATGAGCAGTTCTTC
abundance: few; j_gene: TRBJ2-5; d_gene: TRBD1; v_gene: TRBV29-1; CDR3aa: CSVVGDRGPETQYF; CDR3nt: TGCAGCGTTGTTGGGGACAGGGGACCAGAGACCCAGTACTTC
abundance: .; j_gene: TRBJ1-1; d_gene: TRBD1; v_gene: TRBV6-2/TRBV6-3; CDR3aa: CASRDRGEAFF; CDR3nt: TGTGCCAGCAGGGACAGGGGTGAAGCTTTCTTT
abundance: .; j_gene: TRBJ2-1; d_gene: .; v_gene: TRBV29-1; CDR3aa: CSVGAGTGGEQFF; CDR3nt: TGCAGCGTTGGTGCAGGGACTGGTGGAGAGCAGTTCTTC
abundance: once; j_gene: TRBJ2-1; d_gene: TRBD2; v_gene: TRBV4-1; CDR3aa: CASSQVGRWTSGRAGNEQFF; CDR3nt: TGCGCCAGCAGCCAAGTCGGGCGCTGGACTAGCGGGAGGGCCGGGAATGAGCAGTTCTTC
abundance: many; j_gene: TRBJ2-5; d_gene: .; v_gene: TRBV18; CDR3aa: CASSLYQETQYF; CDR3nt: TGTGCCAGCTCATTGTACCAAGAGACCCAGTACTTC
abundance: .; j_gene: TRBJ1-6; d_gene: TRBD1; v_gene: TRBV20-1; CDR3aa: CSARVGTGNSYNSPLHF; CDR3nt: TGTAGTGCTAGAGTAGGGACAGGGAACTCCTATAATTCACCCCTCCACTTT